This TCR beta chain was recorded in a study of cytomegalovirus exposure and HLA in healthy donors. The study ran its PCR with 60 Vbeta and 13 Jbeta primers. The method was immunoSEQ multiplex PCR; TCRdb's version includes in-frame clones alone and lacks a portion of them. Of over 100,000 clones listed, just under 75% are singletons. V was cut by 2 bases and J by 5 bases, with 19 bases left in between. CDR1 is SGHRS and CDR2 is YFSETQ in the germline V gene. The CDR3 consists of 16 residues. With regard to this clone: No antigen is known for it.

General observations from the study: In the analysis, some V segments, TRBV6-2 and TRBV6-3 included, were excluded as indistinguishable.

The sequence was obtained from a man aged 35-49 years in good health and CMV-seropositive. This chain links TRBV5-1 with TRBJ1-2; D is uncertain. The sample comprised PBMCs. CDR3 region: CASSLVGSAEGYGYTF. The CDR3 bases are TGCGCCAGCAGCTTAGTAGGGAGCGCCGAAGGATATGGCTACACCTTC. The full variable domain, in which reference TRBV5-1 and TRBJ1-2 provide the parts outside the CDR3, is KAGVTQTPRYLIKTRGQQVTLSCSPISGHRSVSWYQQTPGQGLQFLFEYFSETQRNKGNFPGRFSGRQFSNSRSEMNVSTLELGDSALYLCASSLVGSAEGYGYTFGSGTRLTVV.